The 7 T cell receptor beta chains presented below share a single source sample, sequenced in a study of shared clonotypes between healthy human individuals. Repertoires were generated with immunoSEQ multiplex PCR, while TCRdb's copy carries only in-frame clones and drops some. The table lists about 2.4 million clones, approximately 93% of them singletons. The sequencing input was naive CD4+ T cells from PBMCs. Subset here: CD45RA+ positively selected. The receptors come from a man younger than 35 in good health. Some clones in this sample may be carry-over from other donors' samples.

The rearrangement joins TRBV2 to TRBJ1-3; no clear D gene. CDR3 length: 13 residues. V shed 8 bases and J shed 0 bases, with 8 bases lying between them. Per the germline V gene, CDR1 is SNHLY and CDR2 is FYNNEI. CDR3 nucleotide sequence: TGTGCCAGCGGCCTCAGCTCTGGAAACACCATATATTTT. This sequence encodes CASGLSSGNTIYF.

The J gene is TRBJ2-1, the V gene TRBV5-5; TRBD2 matches at 7 bases. The length of the CDR3 is 15 residues. Germline V gives CDR1 SGHKS, CDR2 YYEKEE (reference sequence). V was clipped by 4 bases and J by 4 bases; unmatched bases: 8. The CDR3 here is CASSHPSSGYNEQFF. In DNA, the CDR3 is TGTGCCAGCAGCCATCCCTCTAGCGGTTACAATGAGCAGTTCTTC.

This clone was found once. V and J are TRBV4-2 and TRBJ2-5; no clear D gene. With the DNA end fitting TRBJ2-7 better, the J assignment may be wrong. The CDR3 consists of 15 residues. Per germline, CDR1 LGHNA and CDR2 YNFKEQ. In DNA form, the CDR3 reads TGTGCCAGCAGCCAATACCCCAGGCCCCTCGACGAGCAGTACTTC. Its translation: CASSQYPRPLDEQYF.

This chain connects TRBV27 to TRBJ2-2; maybe TRBD1 (7 bases). Germline lookup yields CDR1 MNHEY and CDR2 SMNVEV (reference sequence). The CDR3 loop spans 17 amino acids. Trimming pared 3 bases from V and 2 bases from J, leaving 16 bases between. The CDR3 sequence is CASSFKGAGGNTGELFF. CDR3 DNA: TGTGCCAGCAGTTTCAAGGGGGCCGGGGGTAACACCGGGGAGCTGTTTTTT.

The chain uses TRBV28 and TRBJ1-1, with D unresolved. Germline V gene sequence: CDR1 MDHEN, CDR2 SYDVKM. Trimming shortened V by 2 bases and J by 1 base, and 14 bases separated the two germline ends. This CDR3 is built from 16 residues. The CDR3 bases are TGTGCCAGCAGTTTAGGGGATCCGATGGCGAACACTGAAGCTTTCTTT. Translating it yields CASSLGDPMANTEAFF.

This clone was seen a single time. CDR3 sequence (DNA): TGTGCCAGCAGCTTAGAGGGGTTAAACAATGAGCAGTTCTTC. As protein: CASSLEGLNNEQFF. This chain joins TRBV11-3 and TRBJ2-1, with no clear D. Germline lookup yields CDR1 SGHNT and CDR2 YENEEA. Trimming pared 0 bases from V and 5 bases from J, leaving 8 bases between. This CDR3 has 14 amino acids. Full variable domain (outside the CDR3, taken from reference TRBV11-3 and TRBJ2-1): EAGVVQSPRYKIIEKKQPVAFWCNPISGHNTLYWYLQNLGQGPELLIRYENEEAVDDSQLPKDRFSAERLKGVDSTLKIQPAELGDSAVYLCASSLEGLNNEQFFGPGTRLTVL.

V and J are TRBV4-2 and TRBJ2-5; TRBD2 might be the D (7 bases). The V end was cut by 3 bases, the J end by 1 base, with 15 bases between. The CDR3 is 16 residues long. From germline, CDR1 is LGHNA and CDR2 YNFKEQ. The CDR3 DNA reads as TGTGCCAGCAGCCATTGGAGGGGGGGGGCCCAAGAGACCCAGTACTTC. Residues: CASSHWRGGAQETQYF.